The sequence of this T cell receptor (beta chain) was determined in a study of cytomegalovirus exposure and HLA in healthy donors. Study information: In a previous analysis, 117 million unique TCR beta sequences were found from some 200 million T cells. Findings and limits, study-wide: A few of the chains that were CMV-associated were confirmed in vitro to be specific for CMV antigens.

Note on this clone: Its specificity is not known.

V lost 4 bases, J lost 1 base, and 13 bases stayed unmatched. This CDR3 has 18 residues. Germline values: CDR1 MGHRA, CDR2 YSYEKL. 60 Vbeta and 13 Jbeta primers were used in PCR. Some clones are missing from TCRdb's copy, which holds only in-frame ones; the method was immunoSEQ multiplex PCR. The sample shows some 110,000 clones, 75% of them seen only once. The receptor was isolated from a male donor in good health and CMV-seropositive. The specimen was PBMCs. The chain carries TRBV4-1 and TRBJ2-3; 8 bases fit TRBD2. The CDR3 is CASSPASGPKRRTDTQYF. CDR3 nucleotide sequence: TGCGCCAGCAGCCCCGCTAGCGGGCCTAAACGACGCACAGATACGCAGTATTTT.